This TCR beta chain is drawn from a study of post-analysis software for immune sequencing data. Study details: Some patients lacked subtype; others had relapsing-remitting, secondary progressive or progressive-relapsing disease.

Unique molecular identifiers were built into the TCR beta cDNA libraries. Roughly 500,000 cDNA molecules were obtained per 1 to 10 million input T cells. TCRdb reprocessed the PCR reads via MiXCR and lists one record per CDR3 protein. The table shows about 770,000 distinct CDR3 sequences, with about 45% occurring only once. CDR1 SEHNR and CDR2 FQNEAQ come from the germline V gene (reference sequence). CDR3 length equals 14 residues. Study results and limitations: Versus controls, multiple sclerosis patients showed significantly lower diversity (normalized Chao1). TRBV segments more frequent in patients than in controls numbered several and included TRBV5-6, TRBV5-1 and TRBV20-1. Samples from a shared batch, those prepared together, strongly co-clustered by F measure.

Note on this clonotype: Its specificity is not known. A read error may account for a junction end that differs from germline.

What was sequenced was blood. V gene TRBV7-9 combines with J gene TRBJ2-5; TRBD1 agrees at 9 bases. The J call may not be correct, given that the DNA end is closer to TRBJ2-7. The receptor's source is a girl under 18 with multiple sclerosis. In DNA, the CDR3 is TGTGCCTGCAGCTTCGGGACAGGGTTTACCGAGCAGTACTTC. Translation gives CACSFGTGFTEQYF.